A selection of T cell receptor beta chains follows, all from one sample in a study of cytomegalovirus exposure and HLA in healthy donors. Profiling relied on immunoSEQ multiplex PCR, and the TCRdb table lists in-frame clones only, not all of them. The profile covers over 150,000 clones, with roughly 85% appearing a single time and over 0.8% taken by the ten largest. Sequencing used PBMCs. These receptors were obtained from a woman under 40 in good health and CMV-seronegative. CDR3s include the opening cysteine and the closing phenylalanine or tryptophan. The order of the fields is clone size, D gene, J gene, V gene, CDR3 protein, CDR3 DNA. A D gene is named only where the DNA matches it firmly. Size values are once, few and many counts, or a class for expanded clones, and some rows have none.

size: once
D: TRBD1
J: TRBJ2-7
V: TRBV5-1
CDR3: CASSLVPSAGQGRAYEQYF
DNA: TGCGCCAGCAGCTTGGTCCCCTCCGCGGGACAGGGTAGAGCCTACGAGCAGTACTTC

size: -
D: -
J: TRBJ1-5
V: TRBV5-5
CDR3: CASSFGALSNQPQHF
DNA: TGTGCCAGCAGCTTTGGGGCCCTTAGCAATCAGCCCCAGCATTTT

size: -
D: TRBD1
J: TRBJ1-6
V: TRBV9
CDR3: CASSGGSTGRNSPLHF
DNA: TGTGCCAGCAGCGGAGGGTCGACAGGGCGTAATTCACCCCTCCACTTT

size: -
D: -
J: TRBJ2-7
V: TRBV5-8
CDR3: CASSRGRLSGPYEQYF
DNA: TGTGCCAGCAGCCGGGGCCGGCTTAGCGGACCCTACGAGCAGTACTTC

size: -
D: -
J: TRBJ2-5
V: TRBV4-1
CDR3: CASSQYDEGYETQYF
DNA: TGCGCCAGCAGCCAATACGATGAGGGTTACGAGACCCAGTACTTC

size: -
D: TRBD1
J: TRBJ1-1
V: TRBV11-2
CDR3: CASSLVAQGGMNTEAFF
DNA: TGTGCCAGCAGCTTAGTAGCTCAGGGGGGCATGAACACTGAAGCTTTCTTT

size: -
D: TRBD1
J: TRBJ2-5
V: TRBV5-6
CDR3: CASSLDRGWFQETQYF
DNA: TGTGCCAGCAGCTTGGACAGGGGGTGGTTCCAAGAGACCCAGTACTTC

size: -
D: -
J: TRBJ2-5
V: TRBV12-5
CDR3: CASGSGQRDLETQYF
DNA: TGTGCTAGTGGTTCCGGACAGAGGGATTTGGAGACCCAGTACTTC

size: -
D: -
J: TRBJ2-1
V: TRBV2
CDR3: CASSSWGVSYNEQFF
DNA: TGTGCCAGCAGTTCCTGGGGGGTCTCCTACAATGAGCAGTTCTTC

size: -
D: TRBD2
J: TRBJ2-2
V: TRBV4-1
CDR3: CASSLTSGRAAGELFF
DNA: TGCGCCAGCAGCCTAACTAGCGGGAGGGCCGCCGGGGAGCTGTTTTTT

size: -
D: TRBD2
J: TRBJ2-7
V: TRBV2
CDR3: CASSGTSGTLYEQYF
DNA: TGTGCCAGCAGCGGGACTAGCGGGACCTTATACGAGCAGTACTTC

size: -
D: -
J: TRBJ2-3
V: TRBV5-1
CDR3: CASSTRTTGTDTQYF
DNA: TGCGCCAGCAGCACCCGCACCACGGGCACAGATACGCAGTATTTT

size: -
D: TRBD2
J: TRBJ2-1
V: TRBV28
CDR3: CASRGGTSGRAYNEQFF
DNA: TGTGCCAGCAGAGGAGGGACTAGCGGGAGGGCCTACAATGAGCAGTTCTTC

size: -
D: TRBD2
J: TRBJ2-3
V: TRBV29-1
CDR3: CTEPGLADTDTQYF
DNA: TGCACCGAACCTGGACTAGCGGACACAGATACGCAGTATTTT

size: -
D: -
J: TRBJ1-2
V: TRBV9
CDR3: CASSEGPGGYTF
DNA: TGTGCCAGCAGCGAGGGCCCGGGAGGCTACACCTTC

size: -
D: -
J: TRBJ1-2
V: TRBV28
CDR3: CASSLSVRVGYGYTF
DNA: TGTGCCAGCAGCCTATCGGTCAGGGTGGGCTATGGCTACACCTTC

size: -
D: -
J: TRBJ2-2
V: TRBV9
CDR3: CASSVEGGASTGELFF
DNA: TGTGCCAGCAGCGTAGAGGGGGGGGCTAGCACCGGGGAGCTGTTTTTT

size: once
D: TRBD2
J: TRBJ2-1
V: TRBV30
CDR3: CARREISGRQFF
DNA: TGTGCCCGGAGGGAAATAAGCGGGAGGCAGTTCTTC

size: -
D: TRBD2
J: TRBJ2-1
V: TRBV9
CDR3: CASSAPGRDEQFF
DNA: TGTGCCAGCAGCGCCCCGGGGAGGGATGAGCAGTTCTTC